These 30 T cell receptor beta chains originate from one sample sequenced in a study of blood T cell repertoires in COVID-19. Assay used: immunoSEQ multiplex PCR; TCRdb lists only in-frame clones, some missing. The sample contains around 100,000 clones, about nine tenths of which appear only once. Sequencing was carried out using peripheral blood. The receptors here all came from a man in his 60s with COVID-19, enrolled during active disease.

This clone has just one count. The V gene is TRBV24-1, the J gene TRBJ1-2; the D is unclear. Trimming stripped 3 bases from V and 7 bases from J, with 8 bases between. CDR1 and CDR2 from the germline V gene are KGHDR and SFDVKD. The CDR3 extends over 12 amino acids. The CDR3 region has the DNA TGTGCCACCAGTGATACGACAAGTGGCTACACCTTC. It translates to CATSDTTSGYTF.

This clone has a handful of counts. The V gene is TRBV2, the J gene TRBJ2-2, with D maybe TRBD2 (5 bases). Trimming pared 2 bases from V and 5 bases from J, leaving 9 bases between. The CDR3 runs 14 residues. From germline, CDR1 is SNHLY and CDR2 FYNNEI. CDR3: CASSESTGTGELFF. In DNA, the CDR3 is TGTGCCAGCAGTGAATCGACGGGGACCGGGGAGCTGTTTTTT.

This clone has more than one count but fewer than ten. CDR3 protein: CASRYRDSLNSPLHF. CDR3 bases: TGTGCCAGCAGATACCGGGACAGCTTGAATTCACCCCTCCACTTT. The chain carries TRBV5-6 and TRBJ1-6, with TRBD1 matching 7 bases. Unmatched junction bases numbered 9, after V lost 5 bases and J lost 7 bases. The CDR3 is 15 residues long. The germline V gene has CDR1 SGHDT and CDR2 YYEEEE.

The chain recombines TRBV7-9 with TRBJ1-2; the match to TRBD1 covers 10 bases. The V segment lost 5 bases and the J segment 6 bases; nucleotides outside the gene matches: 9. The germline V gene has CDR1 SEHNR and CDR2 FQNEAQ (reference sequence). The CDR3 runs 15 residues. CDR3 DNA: TGTGCCAGCAGCCCCCGGGACAGGGGATCTCATGGCTACACCTTC. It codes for CASSPRDRGSHGYTF.

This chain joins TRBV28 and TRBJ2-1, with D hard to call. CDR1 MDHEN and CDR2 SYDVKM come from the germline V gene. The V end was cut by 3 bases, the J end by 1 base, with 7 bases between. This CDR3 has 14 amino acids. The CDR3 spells CASSLSGSYNEQFF. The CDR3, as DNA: TGTGCCAGCAGTTTGTCCGGGTCCTACAATGAGCAGTTCTTC.

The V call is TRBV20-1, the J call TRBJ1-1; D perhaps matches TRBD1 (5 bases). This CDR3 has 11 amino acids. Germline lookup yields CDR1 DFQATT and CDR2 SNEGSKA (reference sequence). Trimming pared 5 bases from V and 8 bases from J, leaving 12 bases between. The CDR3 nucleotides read TGCAGTGCTCACGACAGAACCGAAGCTTTCTTT. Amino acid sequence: CSAHDRTEAFF.

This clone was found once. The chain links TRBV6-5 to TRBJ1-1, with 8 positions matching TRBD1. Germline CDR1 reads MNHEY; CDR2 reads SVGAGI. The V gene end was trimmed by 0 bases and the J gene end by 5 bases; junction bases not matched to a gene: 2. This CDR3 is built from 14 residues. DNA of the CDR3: TGTGCCAGCAGTTACTCCTACAGGGGGACTGAAGCTTTCTTT. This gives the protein CASSYSYRGTEAFF.

In DNA form, the CDR3 reads TGTGCCAGCAGGTGGGGTCGGGGGGACGATGGCTACACCTTC. Translated, it gives CASRWGRGDDGYTF. J is TRBJ1-2 and V is TRBV7-9; D is possibly TRBD1 (5 bases). V lost 6 bases to trimming and J lost 6 bases, with 17 bases between them. Per germline, CDR1 SEHNR and CDR2 FQNEAQ (reference sequence). The CDR3 sequence is 14 residues long.

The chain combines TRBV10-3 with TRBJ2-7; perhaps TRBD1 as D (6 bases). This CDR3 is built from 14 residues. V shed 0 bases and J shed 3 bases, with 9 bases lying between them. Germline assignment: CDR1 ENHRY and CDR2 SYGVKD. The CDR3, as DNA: TGTGCCATCAGTGAGTCGGGGACAAGCTACGAGCAGTACTTC. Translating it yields CAISESGTSYEQYF.

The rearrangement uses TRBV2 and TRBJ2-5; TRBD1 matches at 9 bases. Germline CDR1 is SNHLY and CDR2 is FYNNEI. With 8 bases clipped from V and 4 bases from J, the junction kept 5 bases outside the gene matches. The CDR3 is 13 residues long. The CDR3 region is CASGGGQGETQYF. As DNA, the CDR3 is TGTGCCAGCGGAGGGGGACAGGGAGAGACCCAGTACTTC.

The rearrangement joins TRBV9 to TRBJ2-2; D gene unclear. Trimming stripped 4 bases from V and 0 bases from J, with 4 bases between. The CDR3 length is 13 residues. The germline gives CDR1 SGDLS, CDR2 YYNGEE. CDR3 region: CASSPTNTGELFF. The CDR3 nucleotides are TGTGCCAGCAGCCCTACGAACACCGGGGAGCTGTTTTTT.

The CDR3 reads CASSQDDGGQPQHF. DNA of the CDR3: TGTGCCAGCAGCCAAGATGACGGGGGTCAGCCCCAGCATTTT. The V and J genes are TRBV4-2 and TRBJ1-5, with a weak D call TRBD1 (5 bases). The CDR3 contains 14 residues. Trimming removed 0 bases at V and 6 bases at J, with 9 bases between. Germline CDR1 is LGHNA and CDR2 is YNFKEQ.

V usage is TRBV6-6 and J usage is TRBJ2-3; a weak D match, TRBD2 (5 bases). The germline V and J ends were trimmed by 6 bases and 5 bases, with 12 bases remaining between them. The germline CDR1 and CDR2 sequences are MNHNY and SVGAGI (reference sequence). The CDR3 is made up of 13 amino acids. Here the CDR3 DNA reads TGTGCCAGCAGCCACAACCGGGGAGATACGCAGTATTTT. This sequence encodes CASSHNRGDTQYF.

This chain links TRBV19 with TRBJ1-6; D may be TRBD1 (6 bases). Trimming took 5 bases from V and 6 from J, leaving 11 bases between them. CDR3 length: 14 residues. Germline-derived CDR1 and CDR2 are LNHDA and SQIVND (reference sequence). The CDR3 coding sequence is TGTGCCAGTAGTTTACAGGGTTCTAATTCACCCCTCCACTTT. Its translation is CASSLQGSNSPLHF.

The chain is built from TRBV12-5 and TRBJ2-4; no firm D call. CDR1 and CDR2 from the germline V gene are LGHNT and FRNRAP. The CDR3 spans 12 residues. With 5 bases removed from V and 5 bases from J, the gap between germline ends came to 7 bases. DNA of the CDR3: TGTGCTAGTGGTAGAGAACAAAACATTCAGTACTTC. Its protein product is CASGREQNIQYF.

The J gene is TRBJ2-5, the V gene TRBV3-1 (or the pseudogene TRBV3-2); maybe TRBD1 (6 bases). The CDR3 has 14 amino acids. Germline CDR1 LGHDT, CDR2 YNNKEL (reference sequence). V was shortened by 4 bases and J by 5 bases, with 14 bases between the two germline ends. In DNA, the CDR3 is TGTGCCAGCAGCCTCGAGGGGGATTTGGAGACCCAGTACTTC. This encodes CASSLEGDLETQYF.

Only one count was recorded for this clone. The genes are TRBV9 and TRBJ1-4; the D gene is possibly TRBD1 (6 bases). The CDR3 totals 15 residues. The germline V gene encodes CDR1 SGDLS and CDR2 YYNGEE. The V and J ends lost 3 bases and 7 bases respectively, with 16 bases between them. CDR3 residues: CASSGKTGDSEKLFF. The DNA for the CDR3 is TGTGCCAGCAGCGGGAAGACAGGAGATAGTGAAAAACTGTTTTTT. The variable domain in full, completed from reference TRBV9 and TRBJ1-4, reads DSGVTQTPKHLITATGQRVTLRCSPRSGDLSVYWYQQSLDQGLQFLIQYYNGEERAKGNILERFSAQQFPDLHSELNLSSLELGDSALYFCASSGKTGDSEKLFFGSGTQLSVL.

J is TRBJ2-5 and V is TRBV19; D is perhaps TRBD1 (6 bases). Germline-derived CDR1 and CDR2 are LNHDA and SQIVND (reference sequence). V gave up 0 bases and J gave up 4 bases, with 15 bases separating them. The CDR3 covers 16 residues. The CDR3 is CASSIDQGSGRETQYF. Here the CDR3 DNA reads TGTGCCAGTAGTATAGATCAGGGGAGTGGAAGAGAGACCCAGTACTTC.

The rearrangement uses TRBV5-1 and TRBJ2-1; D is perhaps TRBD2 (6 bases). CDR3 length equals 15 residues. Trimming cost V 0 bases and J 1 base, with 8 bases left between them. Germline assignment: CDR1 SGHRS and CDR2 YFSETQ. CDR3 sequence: CASSLVGGSYNEQFF. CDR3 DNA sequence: TGCGCCAGCAGCTTGGTGGGAGGATCCTACAATGAGCAGTTCTTC.

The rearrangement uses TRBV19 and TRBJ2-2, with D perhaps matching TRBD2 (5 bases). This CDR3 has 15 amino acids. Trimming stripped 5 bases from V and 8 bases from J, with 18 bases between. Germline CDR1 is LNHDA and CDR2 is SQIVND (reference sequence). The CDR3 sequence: CASSGSYGVLGELFF. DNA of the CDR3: TGTGCCAGTAGTGGGAGCTACGGGGTACTTGGGGAGCTGTTTTTT.

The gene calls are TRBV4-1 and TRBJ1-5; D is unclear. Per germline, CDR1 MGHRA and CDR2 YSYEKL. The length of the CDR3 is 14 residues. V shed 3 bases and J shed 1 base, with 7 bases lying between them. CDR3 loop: CASSHPISNQPQHF. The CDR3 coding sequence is TGCGCCAGCAGCCACCCCATCAGCAATCAGCCCCAGCATTTT.

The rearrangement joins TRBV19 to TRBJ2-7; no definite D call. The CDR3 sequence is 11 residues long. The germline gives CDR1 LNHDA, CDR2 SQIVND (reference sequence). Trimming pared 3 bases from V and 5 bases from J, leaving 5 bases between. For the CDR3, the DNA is TGTGCCAGTAGTATCCTAAACGAGCAGTACTTC. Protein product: CASSILNEQYF.

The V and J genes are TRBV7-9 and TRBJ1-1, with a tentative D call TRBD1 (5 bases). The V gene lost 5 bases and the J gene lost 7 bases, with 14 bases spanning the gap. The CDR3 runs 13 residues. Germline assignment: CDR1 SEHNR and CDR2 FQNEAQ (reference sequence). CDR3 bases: TGTGCCAGCAGCCACGTACAGGTTTATGAAGCTTTCTTT. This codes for CASSHVQVYEAFF.

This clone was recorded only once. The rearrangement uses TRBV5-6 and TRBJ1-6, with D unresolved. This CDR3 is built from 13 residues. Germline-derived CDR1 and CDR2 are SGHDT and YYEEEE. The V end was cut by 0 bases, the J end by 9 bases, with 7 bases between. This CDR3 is CASSLERVSPLHF. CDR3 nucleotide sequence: TGTGCCAGCAGCTTGGAGAGGGTTTCACCCCTCCACTTT.

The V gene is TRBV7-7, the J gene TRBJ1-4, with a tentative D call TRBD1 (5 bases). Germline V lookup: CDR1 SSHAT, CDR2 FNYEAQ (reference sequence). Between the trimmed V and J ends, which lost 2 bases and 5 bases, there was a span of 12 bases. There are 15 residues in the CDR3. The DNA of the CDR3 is TGTGCCAGCAGCTTAAATCAGGGCAAAAATGAAAAACTGTTTTTT. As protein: CASSLNQGKNEKLFF.

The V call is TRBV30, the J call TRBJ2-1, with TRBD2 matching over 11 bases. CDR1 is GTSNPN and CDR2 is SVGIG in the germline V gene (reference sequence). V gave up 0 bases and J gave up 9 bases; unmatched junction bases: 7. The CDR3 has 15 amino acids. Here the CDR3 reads CAWSVILAGGGEQFF. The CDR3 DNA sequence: TGTGCCTGGAGTGTGATTCTAGCGGGAGGAGGTGAGCAGTTCTTC.

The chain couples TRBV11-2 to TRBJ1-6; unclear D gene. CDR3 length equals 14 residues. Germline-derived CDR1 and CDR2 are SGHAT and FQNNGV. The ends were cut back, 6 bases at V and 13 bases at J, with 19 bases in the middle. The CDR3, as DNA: TGTGCCAGCAGACCTAAGCTAGCCCTAGAGCCCCTCCACTTT. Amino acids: CASRPKLALEPLHF.

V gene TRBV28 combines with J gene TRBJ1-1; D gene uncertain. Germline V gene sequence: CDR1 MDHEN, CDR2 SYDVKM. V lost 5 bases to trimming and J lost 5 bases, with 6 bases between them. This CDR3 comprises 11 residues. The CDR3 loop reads CASSPRTEAFF. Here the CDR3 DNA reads TGTGCCAGCAGTCCCAGGACTGAAGCTTTCTTT.

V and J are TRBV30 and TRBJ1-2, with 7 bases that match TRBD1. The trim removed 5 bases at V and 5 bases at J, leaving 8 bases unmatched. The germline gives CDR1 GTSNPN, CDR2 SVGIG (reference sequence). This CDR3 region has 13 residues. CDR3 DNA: TGTGCCTGGGTCCGGGACAGAACTTATGGCTACACCTTC. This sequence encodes CAWVRDRTYGYTF.

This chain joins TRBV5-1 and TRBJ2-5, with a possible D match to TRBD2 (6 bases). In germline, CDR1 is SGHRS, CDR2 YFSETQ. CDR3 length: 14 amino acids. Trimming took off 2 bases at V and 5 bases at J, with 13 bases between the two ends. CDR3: CASSLQRAWETQYF. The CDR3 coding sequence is TGCGCCAGCAGCTTACAGCGGGCCTGGGAGACCCAGTACTTC.